This TCR beta chain was profiled in a study of T cells in Graves' hyperthyroidism and ophthalmopathy. Findings and limits, study-wide: Blood samples included most of the expanded thyroid clonotypes exceeding 0.001.

Worth noting for this clonotype: What it binds is unknown.

TCR beta CDR3 sequences were amplified from RNA transcripts. TCR CDR3 regions were first amplified by RT-PCR with HTBI primers. In TCRdb, the multiplex PCR reads were re-called with MiXCR into one record per CDR3 protein. The sample has hundreds of thousands of distinct CDR3 sequences; 40% to 55% are singletons. There are 14 residues in the CDR3. Losses at the gene ends were 5 bases for V and 7 bases for J; bases not matched to a gene: 8. Per germline, CDR1 LGHNA and CDR2 YNFKEQ. Stable disease denoted Graves' hyperthyroidism without ophthalmopathy progression within 18 months. Hyperthyroidism had been newly diagnosed in patients aged 18 to 65, and its duration was under 2 months. The study excluded patients with uncontrolled infection, other autoimmune disease, pregnancy or lactation.

Sequencing used peripheral blood or thyroid tissue (not recorded which). The chain uses TRBV4-2 and TRBJ1-1; 9 positions agree with TRBD1. The clonotype comes from a woman aged 18-30 years with Graves' hyperthyroidism. The CDR3 reads CASSKTGGGREAFF. Here the CDR3 DNA reads TGTGCCAGCAGCAAGACAGGGGGTGGGCGTGAAGCTTTCTTT.